One and the same sample provided the 17 T cell receptor beta chains below, sequenced in a study of cytomegalovirus exposure and HLA in healthy donors. Amplification used 60 Vbeta primers and 13 Jbeta primers. Measured with immunoSEQ multiplex PCR; TCRdb has only the in-frame clones, and not every one. The sample consists of some 140,000 clones, 65% to 85% of them appearing once. Sequences were obtained from PBMCs. These receptors originate from a man younger than 35 in good health and CMV-seronegative.

This clone was detected only a few times. The chain combines TRBV6-4 with TRBJ2-5; the match to TRBD2 covers 14 bases. This CDR3 is 16 amino acids long. The ends lost 5 bases at V and 2 bases at J; junction bases unmatched: 4. Per the germline V gene, CDR1 is MRHNA and CDR2 is SNTAGT. This CDR3 reads CASSPGTSGGQETQYF. The CDR3 nucleotides read TGTGCCAGCAGTCCCGGGACTAGCGGGGGACAAGAGACCCAGTACTTC.

This rearrangement joins TRBV29-1 to TRBJ2-2; 9 bases align to TRBD2. Germline V gene sequence: CDR1 SQVTM, CDR2 ANQGSEA. The CDR3 spans 16 residues. The trim removed 6 bases at V and 5 bases at J, leaving 13 bases unmatched. For the CDR3, the DNA is TGCAGCGTGCACGGACGGGGACTAGCCGGGACCGGGGAGCTGTTTTTT. Protein product: CSVHGRGLAGTGELFF.

On this clone: Relative to the germline gene, one junction end is altered; a read error may explain this. The V gene is TRBV7-7, the J gene TRBJ2-7, with a weak D call TRBD2 (6 bases). The CDR3 contains 14 residues. Germline V lookup: CDR1 SSHAT, CDR2 FNYEAQ (reference sequence). The CDR3 is CASSLADTDYEQYF. CDR3 nucleotide sequence: TGTGCTAGCAGCTTAGCGGACACAGACTACGAGCAGTACTTC.

This clone was picked up one time. The V gene is TRBV9, the J gene TRBJ2-3; D gene unclear. Trimming left V 0 bases short and J 2 bases short, with 16 bases between. Germline CDR1 and CDR2: SGDLS and YYNGEE. The CDR3 is 17 amino acids. CDR3 in amino acids: CASSVVGQLVLTDTQYF. The CDR3 DNA reads TGTGCCAGCAGCGTAGTTGGGCAGTTGGTTCTCACAGATACGCAGTATTTT.

To note about this clone: The sample contains more than one DNA sequence encoding this CDR3. The V call is TRBV7-6, the J call TRBJ1-6, with TRBD1 identical over 8 bases. Germline loops: CDR1 SGHVS, CDR2 FNYEAQ. This CDR3 comprises 16 residues. Losses at the gene ends were 1 base for V and 9 bases for J; bases not matched to a gene: 8. The DNA of the CDR3 is TGTGCCAGCAGCTTAGTTCCTGGACAGGGAAGTTCACCCCTCCACTTT. This sequence encodes CASSLVPGQGSSPLHF.

Details on this clone: Distinct nucleotide sequences in the sample also encode this CDR3. The genes are TRBV19 and TRBJ1-2; no clear D gene. CDR3 length: 14 residues. The germline gives CDR1 LNHDA, CDR2 SQIVND (reference sequence). V was shortened by 1 base and J by 8 bases, with 14 bases between the two germline ends. CDR3: CASSIAWSPDGYTF. DNA of the CDR3: TGTGCCAGTAGTATAGCCTGGAGCCCCGACGGCTACACCTTC.

This sequence joins TRBV28 and TRBJ2-1, with 8 bases matching TRBD1. This CDR3 has 12 residues. Germline CDR1 and CDR2: MDHEN and SYDVKM. Trimming at V came to 4 bases and at J to 14 bases, leaving 7 bases not matched to a gene. Here the CDR3 DNA reads TGTGCCAGCAGTTCCTCCGGGACAGGCAAGTTCTTC. It yields the protein CASSSSGTGKFF.

J is TRBJ1-5 and V is TRBV5-1, with TRBD1 matching 7 bases. Germline V CDR1 and CDR2: SGHRS, YFSETQ. V lost 3 bases, J lost 3 bases, and 3 bases stayed unmatched. The length of the CDR3 is 14 residues. In DNA, the CDR3 is TGCGCCAGCAGCTCCGGACAGGCCAATCAGCCCCAGCATTTT. Protein sequence: CASSSGQANQPQHF.

Of note for this clone: A junction end diverges from the germline sequence, so it may reflect a read error. V is TRBV6-5 and J is TRBJ2-6, with TRBD2 as a possible D gene (6 bases). The CDR3 is 16 amino acids. Germline CDR1 MNHEY, CDR2 SVGAGI. The chain's CDR3 is CASSYSGTPGANGLTF. In DNA, the CDR3 is TGTGCCAGCAGTTACTCCGGGACTCCTGGGGCCAACGGCCTGACTTTC.

V usage is TRBV4-1 and J usage is TRBJ2-1; unclear D gene. The CDR3 is made up of 14 amino acids. Per germline, CDR1 MGHRA and CDR2 YSYEKL. V was clipped by 1 base and J by 9 bases, with 13 bases between them. The CDR3 DNA sequence: TGCGCCAGCAGCCAAGGAGCAGCGTACGCTGAGCAGTTCTTC. Its protein product is CASSQGAAYAEQFF.

This clone was seen a handful of times. A read error may produce the germline difference seen at one junction end. V gene TRBV4-3 combines with J gene TRBJ2-4; 9 bases fit TRBD2. The CDR3 runs to 17 residues. Looked up from germline, CDR1 is LGHNA and CDR2 is YSLEER. The CDR3 protein is CASSQDGLARTKNSQYF. The CDR3 DNA sequence: TGCGCCAGCAGCCAAGACGGACTAGCGCGGACCAAAAACAGTCAGTACTTC.

The J gene is TRBJ2-7, the V gene TRBV23-1; D may be TRBD1 (5 bases). TRBV23-1 is given ORF status, its function remaining uncertain. This CDR3 has 15 residues. The ends were cut back, 4 bases at V and 6 bases at J, with 19 bases in the middle. CDR3: CASSPRQGVSVEQYV. The CDR3, as DNA: TGCGCCAGCAGTCCCCGCCAAGGGGTTTCGGTCGAGCAGTACGTC.

The CDR3, as DNA: TGTGCCAGCAGCCTGCGGGGTGACGATACGCAGTATTTT. Translation: CASSLRGDDTQYF. The V gene is TRBV7-2, the J gene TRBJ2-3; tentatively, D is TRBD2 (6 bases). V was shortened by 5 bases and J by 6 bases, with 12 bases between the two germline ends. CDR1 is SGHTA, CDR2 FQGNSA, per germline. The CDR3 is 13 amino acids.

The chain recombines TRBV6-4 with TRBJ2-2; D unclear. The CDR3 runs to 13 residues. Germline loops: CDR1 MRHNA, CDR2 SNTAGT. Trimming pared 2 bases from V and 2 bases from J, leaving 3 bases between. The CDR3 sequence is CASSDTNTGELFF. CDR3 DNA sequence: TGTGCCAGCAGTGACACAAACACCGGGGAGCTGTTTTTT.

The chain uses TRBV27 and TRBJ1-6; D remains unclear. Trimming took off 4 bases at V and 12 bases at J, with 16 bases between the two ends. The CDR3 consists of 14 residues. Germline CDR1 and CDR2: MNHEY and SMNVEV (reference sequence). In nucleotides, the CDR3 is TGTGCCAGCAGTTCCGTCGGTGTTCCGTTACCCCTCCACTTT. It encodes CASSSVGVPLPLHF.

V and J are TRBV9 and TRBJ2-3, with 8 bases aligning to TRBD1. The germline V gene encodes CDR1 SGDLS and CDR2 YYNGEE. There are 16 residues in the CDR3. V dropped 2 bases and J dropped 1; count of bases not matched to a gene: 6. The DNA for the CDR3 is TGTGCCAGCAGCGTCTCCGCGACAGGGGGCACAGATACGCAGTATTTT. Protein product: CASSVSATGGTDTQYF.

This chain connects TRBV2 to TRBJ1-4; D is uncertain. Trimming cost V 4 bases and J 5 bases, with 5 bases left between them. The CDR3 has 12 amino acids. CDR1 is SNHLY, CDR2 FYNNEI, per germline. CDR3 residues: CASSGQNEKLFF. DNA of the CDR3: TGTGCCAGCAGTGGGCAGAATGAAAAACTGTTTTTT.